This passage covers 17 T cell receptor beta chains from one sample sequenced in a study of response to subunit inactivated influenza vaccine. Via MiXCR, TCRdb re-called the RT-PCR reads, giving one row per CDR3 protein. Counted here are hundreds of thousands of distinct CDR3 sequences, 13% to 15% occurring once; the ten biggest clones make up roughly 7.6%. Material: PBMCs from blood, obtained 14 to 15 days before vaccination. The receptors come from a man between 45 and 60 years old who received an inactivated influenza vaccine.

The CDR3 protein is CSTRGGPGTQYF. The CDR3, as DNA: TGCAGCACCCGGGGGGGACCAGGGACCCAGTACTTC. The chain carries TRBV29-1 and TRBJ2-5; 8 positions agree with TRBD2. The germline V gene encodes CDR1 SQVTM and CDR2 ANQGSEA. The CDR3 length is 12 residues. J gave up 7 bases and V 8 bases, and 9 bases lay outside the gene matches.

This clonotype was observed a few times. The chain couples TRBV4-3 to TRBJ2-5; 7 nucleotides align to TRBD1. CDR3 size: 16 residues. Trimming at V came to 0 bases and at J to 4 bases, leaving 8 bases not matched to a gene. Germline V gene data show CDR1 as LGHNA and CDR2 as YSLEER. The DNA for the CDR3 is TGCGCCAGCAGCCAAGATTGGCTTCAGGGGGTAGAGACCCAGTACTTC. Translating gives CASSQDWLQGVETQYF.

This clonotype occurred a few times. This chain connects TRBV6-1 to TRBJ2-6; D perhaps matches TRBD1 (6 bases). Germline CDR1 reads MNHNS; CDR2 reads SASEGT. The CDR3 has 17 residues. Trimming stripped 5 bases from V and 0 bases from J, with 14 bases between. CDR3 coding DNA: TGTGCCAGCAGTAATACAGGGTTCCCCTCTGGGGCCAACGTCCTGACTTTC. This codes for CASSNTGFPSGANVLTF.

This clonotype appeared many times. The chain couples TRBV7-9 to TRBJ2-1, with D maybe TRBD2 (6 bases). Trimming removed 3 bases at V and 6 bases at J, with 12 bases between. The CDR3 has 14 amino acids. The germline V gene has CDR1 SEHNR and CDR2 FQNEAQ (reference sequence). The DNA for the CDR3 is TGTGCCAGCAGCTTCTCGACTAGTTTCAATGAGCAGTTCTTC. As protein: CASSFSTSFNEQFF.

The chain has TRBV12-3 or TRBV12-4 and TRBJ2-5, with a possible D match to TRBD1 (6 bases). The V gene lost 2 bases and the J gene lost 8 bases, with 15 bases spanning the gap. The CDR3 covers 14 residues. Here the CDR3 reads CASSLRDKGRTQYF. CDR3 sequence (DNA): TGTGCCAGCAGTTTAAGGGACAAGGGCCGAACCCAGTACTTC.

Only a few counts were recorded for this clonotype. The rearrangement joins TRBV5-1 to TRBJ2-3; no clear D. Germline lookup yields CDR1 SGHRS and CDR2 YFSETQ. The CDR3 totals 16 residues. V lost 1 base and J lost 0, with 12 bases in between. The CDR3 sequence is CASSLSADFSTDTQYF. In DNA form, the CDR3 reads TGCGCCAGCAGCTTGTCGGCAGACTTTAGCACAGATACGCAGTATTTT.

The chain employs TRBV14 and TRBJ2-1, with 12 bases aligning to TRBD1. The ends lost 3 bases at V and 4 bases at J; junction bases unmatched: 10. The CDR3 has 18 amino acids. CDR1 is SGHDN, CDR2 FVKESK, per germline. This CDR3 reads CASSQGQGARFLYNEQFF. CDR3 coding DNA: TGTGCCAGCAGCCAGGGACAGGGGGCAAGGTTCTTATACAATGAGCAGTTCTTC.

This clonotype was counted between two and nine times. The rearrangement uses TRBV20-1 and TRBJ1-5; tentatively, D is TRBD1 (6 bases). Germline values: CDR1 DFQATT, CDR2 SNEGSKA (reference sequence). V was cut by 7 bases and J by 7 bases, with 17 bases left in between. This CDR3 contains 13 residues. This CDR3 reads CSGVYRDGQPQHF. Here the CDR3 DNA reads TGCAGTGGGGTTTACAGGGATGGGCAGCCCCAGCATTTT.

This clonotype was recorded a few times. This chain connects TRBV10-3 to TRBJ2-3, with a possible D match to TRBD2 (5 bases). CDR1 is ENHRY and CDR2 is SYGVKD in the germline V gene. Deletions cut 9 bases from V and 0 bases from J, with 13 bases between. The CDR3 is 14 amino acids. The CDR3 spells CAIRPGGSTDTQYF. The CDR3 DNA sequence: TGTGCCATTAGGCCCGGCGGGAGCACAGATACGCAGTATTTT.

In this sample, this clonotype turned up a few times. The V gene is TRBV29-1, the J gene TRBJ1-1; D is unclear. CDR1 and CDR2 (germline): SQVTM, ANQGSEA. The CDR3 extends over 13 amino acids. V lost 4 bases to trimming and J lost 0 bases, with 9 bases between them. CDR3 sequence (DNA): TGCAGCGTTGGAGGGTCAATGAACACTGAAGCTTTCTTT. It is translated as CSVGGSMNTEAFF. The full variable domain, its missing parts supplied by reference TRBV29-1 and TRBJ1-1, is SAVISQKPSRDICQRGTSLTIQCQVDSQVTMMFWYRQQPGQSLTLIATANQGSEATYESGFVIDKFPISRPNLTFSTLTVSNMSPEDSSIYLCSVGGSMNTEAFFGQGTRLTVV.

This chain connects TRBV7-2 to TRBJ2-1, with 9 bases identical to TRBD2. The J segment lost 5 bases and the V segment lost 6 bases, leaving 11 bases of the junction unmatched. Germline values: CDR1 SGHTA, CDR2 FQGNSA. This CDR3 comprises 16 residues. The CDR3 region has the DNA TGTGCCAGCAGATCCGCAGCGGGGGGCCACAACAATGAGCAGTTCTTC. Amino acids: CASRSAAGGHNNEQFF.

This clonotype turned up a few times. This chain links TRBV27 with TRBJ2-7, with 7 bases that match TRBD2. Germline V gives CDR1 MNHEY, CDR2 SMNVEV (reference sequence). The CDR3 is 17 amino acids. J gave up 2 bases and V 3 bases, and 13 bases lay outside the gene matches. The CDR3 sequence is CASSLLVAGVPAYEQYF. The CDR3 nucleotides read TGTGCCAGCAGTTTGTTGGTAGCGGGTGTCCCTGCCTACGAGCAGTACTTC.

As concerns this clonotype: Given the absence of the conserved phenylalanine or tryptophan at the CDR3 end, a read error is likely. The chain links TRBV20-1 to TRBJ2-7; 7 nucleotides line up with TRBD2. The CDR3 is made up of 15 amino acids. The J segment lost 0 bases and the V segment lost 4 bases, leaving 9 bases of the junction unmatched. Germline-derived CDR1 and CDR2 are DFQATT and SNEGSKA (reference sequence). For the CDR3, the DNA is TGCAGTGCTAACCACAGAGCGGGAAACTCCTACGAGCAGTACTTG. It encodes CSANHRAGNSYEQYL.

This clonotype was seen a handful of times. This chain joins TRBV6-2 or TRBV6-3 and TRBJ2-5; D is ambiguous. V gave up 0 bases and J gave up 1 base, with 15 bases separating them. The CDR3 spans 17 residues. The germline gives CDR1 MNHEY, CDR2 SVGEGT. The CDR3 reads CASSYSTTTLIQETQYF. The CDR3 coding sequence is TGTGCCAGCAGTTACTCAACTACCACGTTAATCCAAGAGACCCAGTACTTC.

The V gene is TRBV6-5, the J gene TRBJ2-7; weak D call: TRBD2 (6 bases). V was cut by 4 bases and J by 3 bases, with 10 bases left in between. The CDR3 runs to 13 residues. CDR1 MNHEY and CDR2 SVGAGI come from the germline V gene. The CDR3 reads CASSSGLIYEQYF. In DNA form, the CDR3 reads TGTGCCAGCAGTTCGGGACTGATCTACGAGCAGTACTTC.

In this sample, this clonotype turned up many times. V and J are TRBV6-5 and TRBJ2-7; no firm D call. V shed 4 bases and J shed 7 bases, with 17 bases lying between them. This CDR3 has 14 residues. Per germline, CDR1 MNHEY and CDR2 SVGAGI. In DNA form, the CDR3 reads TGTGCCAGCAGTTCTTCCCCTGACCTGCGGGAGCAGTACTTC. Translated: CASSSSPDLREQYF.

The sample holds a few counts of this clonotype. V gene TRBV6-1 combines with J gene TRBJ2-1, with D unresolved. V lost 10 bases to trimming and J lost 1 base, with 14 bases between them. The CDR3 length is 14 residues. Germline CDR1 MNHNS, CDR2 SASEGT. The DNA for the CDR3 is TGTGCCACCAACCCCGACACTTCCTACAATGAGCAGTTCTTC. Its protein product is CATNPDTSYNEQFF.